The 18 T cell receptor beta chains reported below all come from one sample, sequenced in a study of T cells in localized non-small cell lung cancer. Assay used: immunoSEQ multiplex PCR; TCRdb lists only in-frame clones, some missing. The table lists about 22,000 clones, approximately 90% of them singletons. Here the sequenced sample was PBMCs, taken before any cancer treatment. The receptors were gathered from a man between 40 and 70 years old with stage II squamous cell lung carcinoma.

The chain is built from TRBV5-4 and TRBJ2-7, with 7 bases identical to TRBD2. Per germline, CDR1 SGHNT and CDR2 YYREEE (reference sequence). The CDR3 spans 15 residues. V lost 0 bases to trimming and J lost 4 bases; unmatched junction nucleotides: 7. The CDR3 sequence: CASSLGGRAFYEQYF. In nucleotides, the CDR3 is TGTGCCAGCAGCTTGGGAGGGAGGGCCTTTTACGAGCAGTACTTC.

The V gene is TRBV10-3, the J gene TRBJ2-7; D is unresolved. From germline, CDR1 is ENHRY and CDR2 SYGVKD. There are 15 residues in the CDR3. V lost 6 bases and J lost 0, with 15 bases in between. CDR3 DNA sequence: TGTGCCATCAGCCCCTCGGCCTTTAGCTCCTACGAGCAGTACTTC. Translation: CAISPSAFSSYEQYF.

This clone has a handful of counts. The V call is TRBV2, the J call TRBJ1-4; D gene unclear. V dropped 6 bases and J dropped 8 bases, with 13 bases sitting between them. The germline gives CDR1 SNHLY, CDR2 FYNNEI. This CDR3 comprises 13 residues. The CDR3 DNA reads TGTGCCAGCAGACCCCAGGCGTTAGAAAAACTGTTTTTT. Translating it yields CASRPQALEKLFF.

V is TRBV19 and J is TRBJ2-3; D perhaps matches TRBD1 (5 bases). Germline lookup yields CDR1 LNHDA and CDR2 SQIVND (reference sequence). The CDR3 loop spans 16 amino acids. V was shortened by 8 bases and J by 2 bases, with 20 bases between the two germline ends. This chain's CDR3 is CASQSPSGAHTDTQYF. The CDR3 DNA reads as TGTGCCAGTCAAAGCCCTTCTGGGGCCCACACAGATACGCAGTATTTT. The full variable domain, rest sourced from reference TRBV19 and TRBJ2-3, is DGGITQSPKYLFRKEGQNVTLSCEQNLNHDAMYWYRQDPGQGLRLIYYSQIVNDFQKGDIAEGYSVSREKKESFPLTVTSAQKNPTAFYLCASQSPSGAHTDTQYFGPGTRLTVL.

The V call is TRBV15, the J call TRBJ2-2; 13 nucleotides match TRBD2. The length of the CDR3 is 20 residues. The germline V gene has CDR1 LNHNV and CDR2 YYDKDF (reference sequence). J lost 0 bases, V lost 1 base, and 8 bases had no gene match. The CDR3 coding sequence is TGTGCCACCAGCAGAGGGTACCCGGGACTAGCGGGACCGAACACCGGGGAGCTGTTTTTT. This sequence encodes CATSRGYPGLAGPNTGELFF.

The chain is built from TRBV28 and TRBJ2-2; 9 positions match TRBD2. The CDR3 covers 18 residues. V dropped 1 base and J dropped 6; count of bases not matched to a gene: 12. Per the germline V gene, CDR1 is MDHEN and CDR2 is SYDVKM. The CDR3 here is CASSLYPSLAGRAGELFF. CDR3 bases: TGTGCCAGCAGTTTATATCCCTCTCTAGCGGGAAGGGCCGGGGAGCTGTTTTTT.

The chain recombines TRBV2 with TRBJ2-3; no firm D call. The length of the CDR3 is 11 residues. Per germline, CDR1 SNHLY and CDR2 FYNNEI. V dropped 8 bases and J dropped 2 bases, with 5 bases sitting between them. CDR3 amino acids: CASLYTDTQYF. The CDR3 DNA is TGTGCCAGCTTGTACACAGATACGCAGTATTTT. The full variable domain, completed using reference TRBV2 and TRBJ2-3, is EPEVTQTPSHQVTQMGQEVILRCVPISNHLYFYWYRQILGQKVEFLVSFYNNEISEKSEIFDDQFSVERPDGSNFTLKIRSTKLEDSAMYFCASLYTDTQYFGPGTRLTVL.

This clone is a singleton in its sample. The chain has TRBV6-1 and TRBJ1-2; D is possibly TRBD1 (6 bases). The germline V gene has CDR1 MNHNS and CDR2 SASEGT. The CDR3 extends over 13 amino acids. The V end lost 1 base, the J end lost 4 bases, and 7 bases lay between the germline ends. CDR3 coding DNA: TGTGCCAGCAGTGAAGGGGGGGCCTATGGCTACACCTTC. This gives the protein CASSEGGAYGYTF.

The chain employs TRBV18 and TRBJ2-3; D may be TRBD2 (6 bases). The germline gives CDR1 KGHSH, CDR2 LQKENI. The V end was cut by 2 bases, the J end by 1 base, with 10 bases between. The CDR3 runs to 15 residues. The CDR3 loop reads CASSPLASGTDTQYF. The CDR3 DNA is TGTGCCAGCTCACCATTGGCTAGCGGCACAGATACGCAGTATTTT.

Comments on this clone: Within the sample, other DNA sequences also encode this same CDR3. The CDR3 coding sequence is TGTGCCAGCAGCCATCTCGGACAGGGATCCTACGAGCAGTACTTC. It encodes CASSHLGQGSYEQYF. V usage is TRBV4-2 and J usage is TRBJ2-7; 8 bases are a match to TRBD1. In germline, CDR1 is LGHNA, CDR2 YNFKEQ. Germline trimming cut 3 bases from V and 1 base from J; bases unmatched to any gene: 5. CDR3 length: 15 amino acids.

V is TRBV27 and J is TRBJ2-5; 10 nucleotides agree with TRBD2. The J call is uncertain, as TRBJ2-7 better fits the DNA end. CDR3 length: 15 residues. Looked up from germline, CDR1 is MNHEY and CDR2 is SMNVEV (reference sequence). This chain's CDR3 is CASSPDLAGVFEQYF. The CDR3 nucleotides are TGTGCCAGCAGTCCCGATCTAGCGGGAGTGTTCGAGCAGTACTTC.

The chain recombines TRBV19 with TRBJ1-4, with D uncertain. The CDR3 contains 13 residues. CDR1 is LNHDA and CDR2 is SQIVND in the germline V gene (reference sequence). V lost 1 base to trimming and J lost 6 bases, with 6 bases between them. CDR3 in DNA: TGTGCCAGTAGTATAGGGTGGGATGAAAAACTGTTTTTT. It is translated as CASSIGWDEKLFF.

This rearrangement joins TRBV27 to TRBJ2-1; TRBD2 matches 11 bases. Germline V gene sequence: CDR1 MNHEY, CDR2 SMNVEV (reference sequence). The CDR3 is made up of 20 amino acids. Trimming at V came to 7 bases and at J to 2 bases, leaving 19 bases not matched to a gene. DNA of the CDR3: TGTGCCAGCACTGGGGAGGTCCGCGCGATGACTAGCGGGGCCTACAATGAGCAGTTCTTC. Amino acids: CASTGEVRAMTSGAYNEQFF.

J is TRBJ2-5 and V is TRBV4-1, with a tentative D call TRBD1 (6 bases). The V gene's germline CDR1 is MGHRA and CDR2 YSYEKL. The CDR3 consists of 16 residues. V was clipped by 4 bases and J by 5 bases, with 20 bases between them. The CDR3, as DNA: TGCGCCAGCAGCCCCCCCGGGCAGGGGATTAGGGAGACCCAGTACTTC. It translates to CASSPPGQGIRETQYF.

This clone appeared a single time. The chain couples TRBV20-1 to TRBJ1-2; D call uncertain. The CDR3 has 10 amino acids. In germline, CDR1 is DFQATT, CDR2 SNEGSKA (reference sequence). Deletions cut 5 bases from V and 7 bases from J, with 8 bases between. This chain's CDR3 is CSARGFGYTF. CDR3 nucleotides: TGCAGTGCTCGGGGTTTTGGCTACACCTTC.

The chain combines TRBV6-5 with TRBJ2-1, with 11 nucleotides matching TRBD2. Unmatched junction bases numbered 1, after V lost 0 bases and J lost 6 bases. Germline lookup yields CDR1 MNHEY and CDR2 SVGAGI. This CDR3 is 15 amino acids long. DNA of the CDR3: TGTGCCAGCAGTTACTCCGGGACTAGCGGCAATGAGCAGTTCTTC. Translating gives CASSYSGTSGNEQFF.

CDR3 DNA: TGTGCCAGCAGTAACAGTTATAGCAATCAGCCCCAGCATTTT. It is translated as CASSNSYSNQPQHF. The gene calls are TRBV5-5 and TRBJ1-5; D unclear. Germline CDR1 and CDR2: SGHKS and YYEKEE (reference sequence). The V gene lost 5 bases and the J gene lost 0 bases, with 9 bases spanning the gap. The CDR3 loop spans 14 amino acids.

This sequence joins TRBV28 and TRBJ2-7; D remains ambiguous. Germline V gene sequence: CDR1 MDHEN, CDR2 SYDVKM. Trimming took off 5 bases at V and 3 bases at J, with 5 bases between the two ends. The length of the CDR3 is 11 residues. CDR3 amino acids: CASSLNYEQYF. Here the CDR3 DNA reads TGTGCCAGCAGTCTCAACTACGAGCAGTACTTC.